The sequence of this T cell receptor beta chain was determined in a study of Ad26.COV2.S vaccination and SARS-CoV-2 variants. About the study: The donor was enrolled in the Ad26.COV2.S arm of the COV1001 trial. Study-level findings and limits: Analyses of TCR breadth and depth may have underestimated total T cell responses.

Treatment here: 19 received Ad26.COV2.S at low or high dose, single or two shots; five or six received placebo; per-sample allocation not given. The samples were gathered on day 63 after the first injection of vaccine or placebo. Generated by immunoSEQ multiplex PCR, the TCRdb table keeps only in-frame clones and is missing some. The repertoire holds around 450,000 clones, with approximately 92% as singletons. Trimming stripped 3 bases from V and 10 bases from J, with 13 bases between. This CDR3 region has 13 residues. On this clone: Antigen: not known.

The sequence came from a person between 18 and 65 years old who received the Ad26.COV2.S COVID-19 vaccine or a placebo. The V and J genes are TRBV12-3 or TRBV12-4 and TRBJ2-1; D uncertain. Source: peripheral blood, taken in a trial of Ad26.COV2.S vaccine versus placebo. Here the CDR3 DNA reads TGTGCCAGCAGTTTGCGGCTAGTCGGCGAGCAGTTCTTC. Amino acids: CASSLRLVGEQFF.